The following is a T cell receptor beta chain sequence with its context. It has no known antigen specificity. This sample stems from a study of CXCR3-negative and CXCR3-positive naive CD8 T cells (dated by TCRdb to between 2019 and 2020). About the full investigation: Roughly 130 million TRB reads were obtained in total, roughly 1.5 +/- 0.3 million reads per library. The TRBV-TRBJ cluster analysis covered naive subsets from 5 donors and memory cells from 3 donors. The diversity and physicochemical repertoire analyses included under 12 donors pooled from two independent experiments. General study outcomes and caveats: Repertoire diversity was comparably high in both naive subsets but much lower in memory CD8+ T cells. Freshly isolated PBMCs were used for most assays because CXCR3 expression went down partially after cryopreservation. Within the same donor, TRBV-TRBJ usage looked similar between naive CXCR3-negative and CXCR3-positive cells, but memory cells had distinct patterns. Because surface CD5, which is linked to self-reactivity in mice, was comparable between the naive subsets, TCR interaction strength was also inferred from the physicochemical properties of TRB CDR3s.

Instrument used: NextSeq 550. The Human TCR Profiling Kit (MiLaboratory) was used to make UMI-labeled 5' RACE TRB cDNA libraries. cDNA synthesis used the entire amount of extracted RNA, and PCR amplification then used the entire amount of cDNA produced. The libraries were made side by side, with each library going through the same number of PCR cycles. The authors' pipeline ran thus. MIGEC and MiXCR extracted about 53,000 +/- 10,000 unique UMI-labeled TRB cDNA molecules per library, requiring at least two reads per UMI. On average, each library contained approximately 40,000 +/- 10,000 functional in-frame TRB CDR3 nucleotide clonotypes without stop codons. After downsampling to 5000 UMI-labeled TRB molecules per sample, diversity metrics such as normalized Shannon-Wiener and Chao1 were calculated in VDJtools. For the central five CDR3 residues, VDJtools calculated physicochemical properties weighted by clonotype size, namely interaction energy, strength, volume and Kidera factor 4. TCRdb reprocessed the reads, reporting each CDR3 protein sequence once and no DNA. These V and J calls rely on TCRdb rather than the paper's analysis. This sample's table carries more than 35,000 distinct CDR3 sequences. The leading ten clones occupy roughly 15% of the sample.

For every CD8+ T cell subset, hundreds of thousands of cells were flow-sorted straight into RLT lysis buffer, and each subset was sorted in triplicate. Standard density gradient centrifugation was used to isolate peripheral blood mononuclear cells from buffy coats. An RNeasy Mini Kit was used to extract total RNA from the sorted cells. Input material: memory CD8+ T cells from blood. The cell subset or site label on this specimen signifies: conventional CD8+ memory T cells (TMEM), sorted as controls. The sequence derives from a human donor in good health. Some clones in this sample may be carry-over from other donors' samples.

The CDR3 sequence is CSASVTAVDEKLFF. The sequence is built from TRBV20-1 and TRBJ1-4; TCRdb returns TRBD1, unconfirmable since there is no DNA. From cysteine to phenylalanine, the CDR3 is 14 amino acids long. The protein alone is recorded here. The germline V gene (reference sequence) gives CDR1 as DFQATT and CDR2 as SNEGSKA.